This TCR beta chain appears in the sequencing data of a study of blood T cell repertoires in COVID-19. Study-wide background: Sites in the United States, Italy and Spain provided acute and convalescent COVID-19 samples. PBMCs, B-cell-depleted T cells, or T cells were the source of the cDNA or gDNA that made up the material.

This clone was counted between two and nine times. The germline V and J ends were trimmed by 6 bases and 0 bases, with 8 bases remaining between them. Germline V lookup: CDR1 WSHSY, CDR2 SAAADI. This CDR3 has 13 residues. Under the authors' procedure: Amplifying reference gene primers gave estimates of nucleated cell counts. Measured with immunoSEQ multiplex PCR; TCRdb has only the in-frame clones, and not every one. That table supplies the V and J calls and clone size; D and trimming were determined from the DNA. The sample yields 160,000 or so clones, about 85% seen once. This clonotype was sampled from a man in his forties with acute or convalescent COVID-19. Sequencing input: peripheral blood. The genes are TRBV10-2 and TRBJ1-1; D is ambiguous. The CDR3 protein is CASRAQMNTEAFF. As DNA, the CDR3 is TGCGCCAGCAGGGCTCAAATGAACACTGAAGCTTTCTTT.